The clone carrying this T cell receptor beta chain came up once. This table comes from immunoSEQ multiplex PCR, and its TCRdb copy is limited to in-frame clones, with some not included. The sample carries fewer than 55,000 clones, around 80% recorded once. The entry originates in a study of OX40 agonist ivuxolimab in advanced cancers. Germline CDR1 reads WNHNN; CDR2 reads SYGVQD (reference sequence). CDR3 length equals 13 residues. Trimming stripped 8 bases from V and 2 bases from J, with 11 bases between. The TCR was taken from an adult with an advanced solid tumor such as melanoma, head and neck, liver or kidney cancer. The chain has TRBV10-1 and TRBJ2-3, with D maybe TRBD1 (6 bases). Sequencing used CD4+ or CD8+ T cells sorted from blood, obtained in a trial of the OX40 agonist ivuxolimab. Here the CDR3 DNA reads TGCGCCAGCGCCGGACAGCCCACAGATACGCAGTATTTT. As protein: CASAGQPTDTQYF.